These 25 T cell receptor beta chains were all obtained from the same sample, sequenced in a study of cytomegalovirus exposure and HLA in healthy donors (dated by TCRdb to the late 2010s). Receptor libraries were prepared by the immunoSEQ multiplex PCR assay. For the multiplex PCR, a mixture combining 60 forward primers for TCR Vbeta segments and 13 reverse primers for TCR Jbeta segments was used. TCRdb mirrors the immuneACCESS table, restricted to in-frame sequences. Some clones are absent from its copies; in checked studies, under half trace to an unresolved V gene, and the reason for the others is unknown. This sample comprises about 160,000 clones, 70% to 85% of them detected only once. Of the sample, 5% to 7% falls within the top ten clones. Sample: PBMCs. The origin of the receptors is a man aged 50 or older in good health and CMV-seropositive.

The V and J genes are TRBV19 and TRBJ2-3; 10 nucleotides line up with TRBD2. Trimming removed 3 bases from V and 6 bases from J; junction bases left unmatched: 12. Germline-derived CDR1 and CDR2 are LNHDA and SQIVND (reference sequence). The CDR3 sequence is 17 residues long. The CDR3 sequence: CASSIEVAGGLRDTQYF. CDR3 DNA: TGTGCCAGTAGTATCGAGGTAGCGGGAGGATTAAGGGATACGCAGTATTTT.

V usage is TRBV19 and J usage is TRBJ1-3, with 8 bases identical to TRBD1. Germline CDR1 and CDR2: LNHDA and SQIVND (reference sequence). Germline trimming cut 5 bases from V and 2 bases from J; bases unmatched to any gene: 2. The CDR3 loop spans 14 amino acids. The CDR3 DNA follows: TGTGCCAGTAGTCCCAGGGGGCCTGGAAACACCATATATTTT. Translating gives CASSPRGPGNTIYF.

The chain has TRBV7-9 and TRBJ2-1; TRBD1 aligns across 8 bases. The CDR3 contains 13 residues. Germline V gives CDR1 SEHNR, CDR2 FQNEAQ (reference sequence). J was trimmed by 8 bases and V by 5 bases; bases with no gene match: 5. This CDR3 reads CASSRQGFDEQFF. CDR3 in DNA: TGTGCCAGCAGCCGACAGGGGTTCGATGAGCAGTTCTTC.

The chain carries TRBV7-8 and TRBJ2-2; the match to TRBD1 covers 8 bases. V trimming: 6 bases; J trimming: 6 bases; junction bases outside the gene matches: 12. Germline values: CDR1 SGHVS, CDR2 FQNEAQ. The CDR3 is made up of 16 amino acids. CDR3: CASSSSGTGISGELFF. The CDR3 DNA reads as TGTGCCAGCAGTTCCTCCGGGACAGGAATTTCCGGGGAGCTGTTTTTT.

This clone was seen a handful of times. The chain combines TRBV5-1 with TRBJ2-3; 8 nucleotides agree with TRBD2. This CDR3 spans 15 amino acids. The germline V gene has CDR1 SGHRS and CDR2 YFSETQ. J lost 1 base, V lost 7 bases, and 8 bases had no gene match. The CDR3 DNA sequence: TGCGCCAGCTACCTCGGGGGGGCGGGCACAGATACGCAGTATTTT. The encoded protein is CASYLGGAGTDTQYF.

This sequence joins TRBV27 and TRBJ1-2, with TRBD1 identical over 8 bases. The CDR3 covers 13 residues. Germline CDR1 is MNHEY and CDR2 is SMNVEV (reference sequence). V shed 10 bases, J shed 8 bases, and the junction held 12 bases outside the gene matches. Written as DNA, the CDR3 is TGTGCCACTACAAGAGACAGGGGATCCGGCTACACCTTC. It encodes CATTRDRGSGYTF.

V and J are TRBV15 and TRBJ1-2; D may be TRBD1 (5 bases). This CDR3 comprises 11 residues. Germline V gives CDR1 LNHNV, CDR2 YYDKDF (reference sequence). Between the trimmed V and J ends, which lost 6 bases and 5 bases, there was a span of 7 bases. For the CDR3, the DNA is TGTGCCACCAGTCAGGGTTATGGCTACACCTTC. Translation: CATSQGYGYTF.

The chain joins TRBV5-4 to TRBJ2-1, with D unresolved. Germline-derived CDR1 and CDR2 are SGHNT and YYREEE (reference sequence). The V end lost 0 bases, the J end lost 8 bases, and 12 bases lay between the germline ends. This CDR3 has 14 residues. CDR3 bases: TGTGCCAGCAGCTTGGGGCAAGGCCGGGATGAGCAGTTCTTC. It yields the protein CASSLGQGRDEQFF.

The chain is built from TRBV6-6 and TRBJ2-2, with 9 nucleotides matching TRBD2. The CDR3 loop spans 16 amino acids. V was pared by 5 bases and J by 0 bases, with 4 bases of the junction left unmatched. The germline V gene encodes CDR1 MNHNY and CDR2 SVGAGI (reference sequence). This chain's CDR3 is CASSPGLATNTGELFF. For the CDR3, the DNA is TGTGCCAGCAGTCCCGGACTAGCGACGAACACCGGGGAGCTGTTTTTT.

This clone was counted between two and nine times. The rearrangement uses TRBV11-2 and TRBJ1-1, with TRBD1 matching 12 bases. The CDR3 is 17 amino acids. J lost 7 bases, V lost 5 bases, and 14 bases had no gene match. Germline V gene sequence: CDR1 SGHAT, CDR2 FQNNGV. CDR3: CASSLPAGTGGAGEAFF. The DNA for the CDR3 is TGTGCCAGCAGCCTCCCGGCCGGGACAGGGGGCGCCGGTGAAGCTTTCTTT.

The chain uses TRBV5-4 and TRBJ2-2; 7 bases fit TRBD1. This CDR3 is built from 15 residues. The V gene end was trimmed by 0 bases and the J gene end by 6 bases; junction bases not matched to a gene: 5. CDR1 and CDR2 (germline): SGHNT, YYREEE (reference sequence). CDR3 DNA: TGTGCCAGCAGCTTGGGACAGGGTCGGTCCGGGGAGCTGTTTTTT. Translating gives CASSLGQGRSGELFF.

The chain joins TRBV7-9 to TRBJ2-7; 10 nucleotides align to TRBD1. CDR3 size: 16 residues. V lost 1 base to trimming and J lost 5 bases; unmatched junction nucleotides: 8. Germline CDR1 is SEHNR and CDR2 is FQNEAQ (reference sequence). The CDR3 DNA is TGTGCCAGCAGCTTAGTATCGGGACAGGGGAGCGACGAGCAGTACTTC. Translation: CASSLVSGQGSDEQYF. Using reference TRBV7-9 and TRBJ2-7 for the parts outside the CDR3, the full variable domain is DTGVSQNPRHKITKRGQNVTFRCDPISEHNRLYWYRQTLGQGPEFLTYFQNEAQLEKSRLLSDRFSAERPKGSFSTLEIQRTEQGDSAMYLCASSLVSGQGSDEQYFGPGTRLTVT.

V usage is TRBV5-1 and J usage is TRBJ2-5; D unclear. The V end lost 0 bases, the J end lost 2 bases, and 11 bases lay between the germline ends. Germline CDR1 and CDR2: SGHRS and YFSETQ. This CDR3 comprises 15 residues. The chain's CDR3 is CASSLAPNSQETQYF. The CDR3 DNA reads as TGCGCCAGCAGCTTGGCCCCTAATTCACAAGAGACCCAGTACTTC.

The V gene is TRBV7-9, the J gene TRBJ1-1; D is unclear. The CDR3 consists of 13 residues. Per germline, CDR1 SEHNR and CDR2 FQNEAQ (reference sequence). Trimming took 3 bases from V and 0 from J, leaving 5 bases between them. The CDR3: CASSFPMNTEAFF. The CDR3 nucleotides are TGTGCCAGCAGCTTTCCTATGAACACTGAAGCTTTCTTT. The entire variable domain, with the rest obtained from reference TRBV7-9 and TRBJ1-1, is as follows: DTGVSQNPRHKITKRGQNVTFRCDPISEHNRLYWYRQTLGQGPEFLTYFQNEAQLEKSRLLSDRFSAERPKGSFSTLEIQRTEQGDSAMYLCASSFPMNTEAFFGQGTRLTVV.

The chain carries TRBV7-8 and TRBJ2-7, with 7 positions matching TRBD2. Germline V gene sequence: CDR1 SGHVS, CDR2 FQNEAQ. The CDR3 contains 14 residues. V gave up 5 bases and J gave up 2 bases; unmatched junction bases: 6. This CDR3 reads CASSPLLATYEQYV. CDR3 coding DNA: TGTGCCAGCAGCCCATTACTAGCGACCTACGAGCAGTACGTC.

This chain's CDR3 is CASSWAGSEAFF. The CDR3 coding sequence is TGTGCCAGCAGCTGGGCGGGATCTGAAGCTTTCTTT. The chain links TRBV5-6 to TRBJ1-1; D call uncertain. V was pared by 3 bases and J by 6 bases, with 9 bases between. The germline V gene has CDR1 SGHDT and CDR2 YYEEEE. The CDR3 consists of 12 residues.

J is TRBJ2-5 and V is TRBV11-2, with D unresolved. The assigned J gene may be wrong: the sequence end matches TRBJ2-7 better. This CDR3 spans 13 amino acids. CDR1 and CDR2 from the germline V gene are SGHAT and FQNNGV. The CDR3 DNA reads TGTGCCAGCAGCTTAGATTGGGGCTACGAGCAGTACTTC. It encodes CASSLDWGYEQYF.

The chain uses TRBV19 and TRBJ1-3, with 9 bases fitting TRBD1. V shed 4 bases and J 0 bases; nucleotides not matched to a gene: 10. Germline lookup yields CDR1 LNHDA and CDR2 SQIVND (reference sequence). The CDR3 is 18 residues long. CDR3 bases: TGTGCCAGTAGTAAAGGGATCCTGGGACAGGGCTCTGGAAACACCATATATTTT. Amino acid sequence: CASSKGILGQGSGNTIYF. Full variable domain (outside the CDR3, taken from reference TRBV19 and TRBJ1-3): DGGITQSPKYLFRKEGQNVTLSCEQNLNHDAMYWYRQDPGQGLRLIYYSQIVNDFQKGDIAEGYSVSREKKESFPLTVTSAQKNPTAFYLCASSKGILGQGSGNTIYFGEGSWLTVV.

This chain links TRBV6-1 with TRBJ1-2; 8 bases align to TRBD1. V was pared by 6 bases and J by 6 bases, with 12 bases of the junction left unmatched. The V gene's germline CDR1 is MNHNS and CDR2 SASEGT. The CDR3 spans 15 residues. The CDR3 sequence: CASRTRQGFGNGYTF. Written as DNA, the CDR3 is TGTGCCAGCAGAACAAGACAGGGGTTTGGGAATGGCTACACCTTC.

This CDR3 is CASSLGGQGGYGYTF. CDR3 DNA sequence: TGCGCCAGCAGCTTGGGGGGACAGGGAGGCTATGGCTACACCTTC. The genes are TRBV5-1 and TRBJ1-2; TRBD1 matches 9 bases. Germline-derived CDR1 and CDR2 are SGHRS and YFSETQ. J gave up 4 bases and V 0 bases, and 4 bases lay outside the gene matches. This CDR3 region has 15 residues.

The chain combines TRBV25-1 with TRBJ1-1; the D gene is possibly TRBD1 (6 bases). Trimming removed 6 bases at V and 4 bases at J, with 15 bases between. Per the germline V gene, CDR1 is MGHDK and CDR2 is SYGVNS. This CDR3 spans 14 amino acids. The CDR3 DNA follows: TGTGCCAGCAGCGCCCTACAGGGAGCCACTGAAGCTTTCTTT. Its translation is CASSALQGATEAFF.

This chain connects TRBV15 to TRBJ1-5, with D perhaps matching TRBD1 (6 bases). CDR3 length: 14 residues. CDR1 and CDR2 (germline): LNHNV, YYDKDF (reference sequence). V gave up 2 bases and J gave up 5 bases, with 10 bases separating them. The CDR3 here is CATSRKDSYQPQHF. CDR3 bases: TGTGCCACCAGCAGAAAGGACAGCTATCAGCCCCAGCATTTT.

The rearrangement uses TRBV29-1 and TRBJ1-2, with 8 bases aligning to TRBD1. The CDR3 length is 12 residues. The V gene end was trimmed by 2 bases and the J gene end by 7 bases; junction bases not matched to a gene: 3. Germline V gene data show CDR1 as SQVTM and CDR2 as ANQGSEA. The CDR3 sequence is CSVERQGIGYTF. The DNA for the CDR3 is TGCAGCGTTGAACGACAGGGGATTGGCTACACCTTC.

The chain recombines TRBV11-3 with TRBJ1-1; D remains ambiguous. The germline CDR1 and CDR2 sequences are SGHNT and YENEEA. The CDR3 length is 14 residues. With 3 bases removed from V and 1 base from J, the gap between germline ends came to 9 bases. The DNA for the CDR3 is TGTGCCAGCAGCTTGTCAAATTCGAACACTGAAGCTTTCTTT. It is translated as CASSLSNSNTEAFF.

About this clone itself: One junction end does not reproduce the germline sequence, and a read error may be involved. This rearrangement joins TRBV19 to TRBJ1-1; D is unclear. The CDR3 has 12 amino acids. The germline V gene has CDR1 LNHDA and CDR2 SQIVND (reference sequence). CDR3 DNA sequence: TGTGCCAGTAGGGGAGGGAACTCTGAAGCTTTCTTT. It codes for CASRGGNSEAFF. The full variable domain, its missing parts supplied by reference TRBV19 and TRBJ1-1, is DGGITQSPKYLFRKEGQNVTLSCEQNLNHDAMYWYRQDPGQGLRLIYYSQIVNDFQKGDIAEGYSVSREKKESFPLTVTSAQKNPTAFYLCASRGGNSEAFFGQGTRLTVV.